Here is one T cell receptor beta chain with its context. Its antigen is as yet unknown. This record comes from a study of type 1 regulatory T cells. Across the study: An in vitro protocol generated T-allo10, a Tr1-enriched, alloantigen-specific CD4 T cell product. Study results and limitations: Tr1 cells had a more restricted TCR repertoire than non-Tr1 cells.

Trimming took 6 bases from V and 2 from J, leaving 14 bases between them. The CDR3 length is 14 residues. TCRdb itself ran the reads through MiXCR, one entry per CDR3 protein. The sample lists around 64,000 distinct CDR3 sequences, around 20% occurring once. This clonotype originated in a human donor in good health. The V call is TRBV12-3 or TRBV12-4, the J call TRBJ2-7, with D possibly matching TRBD1 (5 bases). The sequencing sample was made of cultured type 1 regulatory T (Tr1) cells, either the whole culture or a sorted fraction (not recorded which). Written as DNA, the CDR3 is TGTGCCAGCAGCCGTCGACAGCCTCCCTACGAGCAGTACTTC. Translated, it gives CASSRRQPPYEQYF.